These T cell receptor beta chains were read from a single sample in a study of shared T cell receptors in the human thymus. Data came from immunoSEQ multiplex PCR; TCRdb stores just in-frame clones and leaves some out. Among more than 550,000 clones listed, 70% to 90% were seen once. The sample was also reused in another study, on human thymus T cells.

Sequences were obtained from thymocytes. The origin of the receptors is a girl under three years old with a congenital heart defect. The CDR3 runs from the conserved cysteine through the conserved F or W. Each record gives: V gene, CDR3 protein.

v_gene: TRBV6-1
CDR3aa: CASSEAPPGGPYEQYF

v_gene: TRBV19
CDR3aa: CASSLGGSTNTEAFF

v_gene: TRBV6-6
CDR3aa: CASSSPVAPGELFF

v_gene: TRBV5-6
CDR3aa: CASSQGLAGPSYEQYF

v_gene: TRBV5-4
CDR3aa: CASSLRHSGANVLTF

v_gene: TRBV19
CDR3aa: CASLARGASQPQHF

v_gene: TRBV5-1
CDR3aa: CASSSPGIQETQYF

v_gene: TRBV9
CDR3aa: CASSRIPGLTCGDTGELFF

v_gene: TRBV28
CDR3aa: CASSLGSQPQHF

v_gene: TRBV5-1
CDR3aa: CASSLMGGGAYNEQFF

v_gene: TRBV5-5
CDR3aa: CASSPEWQGAKNTEAFF

v_gene: TRBV27
CDR3aa: CASSFGSDRRNTEAFF

v_gene: TRBV6-5
CDR3aa: CASSPDRGTNYGYTF

v_gene: TRBV5-4
CDR3aa: CASRPGERGLSSYNEQFF

v_gene: TRBV14
CDR3aa: CASSYPQGSTEAFF

v_gene: TRBV5-6
CDR3aa: CASSSLSGAWRSPLHF